This entry lists 4 T cell receptor beta chains sequenced from one sample in a study of T cell clonality in common variable immunodeficiency. Study-level points and caveats: In common variable immunodeficiency, TCR beta chains reportedly carried fewer deletions and N-nucleotide insertions.

Their recognized antigens are unknown. Profiling relied on immunoSEQ multiplex PCR, and the TCRdb table lists in-frame clones only, not all of them. This sample has 16,000 or so clones, each found more than once. The sequencing sample was made of peripheral blood mononuclear cells. The receptors come from a human donor with common variable immunodeficiency.

CDR3 sequence reads: CAWVGTGEEGTEAFF. The CDR3 DNA, read in part, is TGTGCCTGGGTTGGGACAGGGGAAGAAGGCACTGAA. The chain employs TRBV30 and TRBJ1-1; 10 nucleotides agree with TRBD1. The read comes to an end 3 residues before the CDR3 does, leaving the germline J gene to fill in the end. Germline V CDR1 and CDR2: GTSNPN, SVGIG (reference sequence). The CDR3 totals 15 residues. V shed 5 bases and J 4 bases; nucleotides not matched to a gene: 10.

This clone was recorded a few times. The read terminates 3 residues ahead of where the CDR3 ends, so the germline J gene completes it. V and J are TRBV5-1 and TRBJ1-2, with a weak D call TRBD1 (6 bases). V dropped 1 base and J dropped 7 bases, with 17 bases sitting between them. Germline CDR1 is SGHRS and CDR2 is YFSETQ. CDR3 length: 15 residues. The CDR3 is CASSLSAGAFGGYTF. The covered CDR3 bases are TGCGCCAGCAGCTTGTCAGCAGGGGCTTTTGGTGGC.

This clone has a handful of counts. The read terminates 3 residues ahead of where the CDR3 ends, so the germline J gene completes it. V usage is TRBV19 and J usage is TRBJ2-5, with 7 bases fitting TRBD2. The CDR3 covers 14 residues. The J segment lost 6 bases and the V segment lost 5 bases, leaving 9 bases of the junction unmatched. Germline V lookup: CDR1 LNHDA, CDR2 SQIVND (reference sequence). The sequenced part of the CDR3 DNA is TGTGCCAGTAGTTCTGGACTAGATGCTAAGACC. Protein sequence: CASSSGLDAKT. The full-length CDR3 reads as CASSSGLDAKTQYF. The full variable domain, completed using reference TRBV19 and TRBJ2-5, is DGGITQSPKYLFRKEGQNVTLSCEQNLNHDAMYWYRQDPGQGLRLIYYSQIVNDFQKGDIAEGYSVSREKKESFPLTVTSAQKNPTAFYLCASSSGLDAKTQYFGPGTRLLVL.

In its sample, this clone ranks as medium-sized (0.01 to 0.1%). The CDR3 goes on 3 residues after the read ends, and that part is filled in from the germline J gene. The chain uses TRBV20-1 and TRBJ2-1; 11 nucleotides agree with TRBD2. The CDR3 totals 15 residues. V trimming: 3 bases; J trimming: 5 bases; junction bases outside the gene matches: 6. CDR1 is DFQATT, CDR2 SNEGSKA, per germline (reference sequence). The CDR3 loop reads CSARGTSGGNNEQFF. The CDR3 bases that were read are TGCAGTGCTAGGGGTACTAGCGGGGGAAACAATGAG.